The TCR beta chain described here comes from a study of blood T cell repertoires in COVID-19. The repertoire was sequenced with immunoSEQ multiplex PCR; TCRdb's copy has only in-frame clones and lacks some. The sample consists of around 170,000 clones, roughly 83% of them appearing once. The CDR3 runs 17 residues. Between the trimmed V and J ends, which lost 0 bases and 4 bases, there was a span of 14 bases. In germline, CDR1 is SGDLS, CDR2 YYNGEE. This TCR was recovered from an older woman with acute or convalescent COVID-19. Sequencing was done on a sample of peripheral blood. The V call is TRBV9, the J call TRBJ1-6; D possibly corresponds to TRBD1 (5 bases). CDR3: CASSVEGGALYNSPLHF. The CDR3 DNA follows: TGTGCCAGCAGCGTAGAGGGCGGGGCTCTTTATAATTCACCCCTCCACTTT. The entire variable domain, with the rest obtained from reference TRBV9 and TRBJ1-6, is as follows: DSGVTQTPKHLITATGQRVTLRCSPRSGDLSVYWYQQSLDQGLQFLIQYYNGEERAKGNILERFSAQQFPDLHSELNLSSLELGDSALYFCASSVEGGALYNSPLHFGNGTRLTVT.